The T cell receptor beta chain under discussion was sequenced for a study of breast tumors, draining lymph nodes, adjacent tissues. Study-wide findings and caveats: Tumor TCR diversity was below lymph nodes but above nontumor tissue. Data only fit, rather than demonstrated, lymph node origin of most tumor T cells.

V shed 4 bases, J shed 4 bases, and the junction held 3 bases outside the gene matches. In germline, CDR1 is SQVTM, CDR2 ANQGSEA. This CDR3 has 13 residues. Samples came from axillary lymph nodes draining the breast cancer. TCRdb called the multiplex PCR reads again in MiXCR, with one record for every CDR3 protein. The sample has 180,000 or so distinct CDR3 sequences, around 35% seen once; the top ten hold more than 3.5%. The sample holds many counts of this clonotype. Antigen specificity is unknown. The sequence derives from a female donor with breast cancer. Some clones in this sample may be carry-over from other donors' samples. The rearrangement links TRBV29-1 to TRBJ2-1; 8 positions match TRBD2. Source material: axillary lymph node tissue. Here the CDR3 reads CSVVGLVYNEQFF. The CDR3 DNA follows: TGCAGCGTTGTGGGACTAGTTTACAATGAGCAGTTCTTC.